What follows are 18 T cell receptor beta chains derived from one specimen sequenced in a study of human T cells and chemical hapten exposure. Via MiXCR, TCRdb re-called the RACE reads, giving one row per CDR3 protein. The table lists about 84,000 distinct CDR3 sequences, under 14% of them singletons. This sample's time point: patch test 3, about 24 weeks after DPC sensitization. Treatment in this sample: therapeutic diphenylcyclopropenone sensitization with weekly scalp DPC. Sequencing was performed on whole blood, taken in connection with sensitization to the hapten diphenylcyclopropenone (DPC). These receptors all come from a woman in her 50s with alopecia areata. Some clones in this sample may be carry-over from other donors' samples.

The sample holds many counts of this clonotype. The V gene is TRBV14, the J gene TRBJ1-5; tentatively, D is TRBD1 (6 bases). V was cut by 0 bases and J by 6 bases, with 6 bases left in between. The germline V gene has CDR1 SGHDN and CDR2 FVKESK. The CDR3 runs to 13 residues. CDR3 region: CASSQEQGQPQHF. In nucleotides, the CDR3 is TGTGCCAGCAGCCAAGAACAGGGTCAGCCCCAGCATTTT.

The chain carries TRBV19 and TRBJ2-1; the match to TRBD2 covers 12 bases. This CDR3 spans 16 amino acids. V was clipped by 3 bases and J by 9 bases; unmatched bases: 9. CDR1 is LNHDA, CDR2 SQIVND, per germline (reference sequence). CDR3 nucleotides: TGTGCCAGTAGTATCCTCCGGACTAGCGGGAAGGGTGAGCAGTTCTTC. It specifies CASSILRTSGKGEQFF.

This clonotype was counted ten times or more. The chain uses TRBV7-9 and TRBJ2-1; a weak D match, TRBD2 (6 bases). Germline-derived CDR1 and CDR2 are SEHNR and FQNEAQ (reference sequence). The CDR3 consists of 15 residues. V lost 3 bases and J 7 bases, leaving 16 bases between the germline ends. CDR3 loop: CASSLLLASINEQFF. The CDR3 DNA reads TGTGCCAGCAGCTTGTTGCTAGCGTCTATAAATGAGCAGTTCTTC.

This clonotype has more than one count but fewer than ten. The chain has TRBV30 and TRBJ1-1; D is unresolved. The CDR3 has 15 residues. Germline-derived CDR1 and CDR2 are GTSNPN and SVGIG (reference sequence). The V end lost 2 bases, the J end lost 1 base, and 14 bases lay between the germline ends. As DNA, the CDR3 is TGTGCCTGGAGTCCCCGTAGGCCTCAGAACACTGAAGCTTTCTTT. Residues: CAWSPRRPQNTEAFF.

J is TRBJ1-2 and V is TRBV18; 9 bases map to TRBD1. V trimming: 0 bases; J trimming: 8 bases; junction bases outside the gene matches: 22. The CDR3 runs 20 residues. Germline-derived CDR1 and CDR2 are KGHSH and LQKENI. The CDR3 loop is CASSPPTTGTGPLPGRGYTF. CDR3 DNA: TGTGCCAGCTCACCACCCACTACCGGGACAGGGCCCCTTCCGGGTAGGGGCTACACCTTC.

V and J are TRBV7-2 and TRBJ2-7; no clear D gene. V lost 4 bases and J lost 6, with 16 bases in between. This CDR3 region has 14 residues. Looked up from germline, CDR1 is SGHTA and CDR2 is FQGNSA. The CDR3 DNA follows: TGTGCCAGCAGCTCCCGACAAGGGCTGGGCGAGCAGTACTTC. Translation: CASSSRQGLGEQYF.

The J gene is TRBJ2-1, the V gene TRBV7-6; 7 nucleotides match TRBD1. The germline CDR1 and CDR2 sequences are SGHVS and FNYEAQ. With V trimmed by 5 bases and J by 4 bases, 11 bases remained unmatched. This CDR3 has 16 residues. The DNA for the CDR3 is TGTGCCAGCAGCCTCCAAGGGGGACAGAGTTACAATGAGCAGTTCTTC. Protein: CASSLQGGQSYNEQFF. Filled out from reference TRBV7-6 and TRBJ2-1, the complete variable domain reads GAGVSQSPRYKVTKRGQDVALRCDPISGHVSLYWYRQALGQGPEFLTYFNYEAQQDKSGLPNDRFSAERPEGSISTLTIQRTEQRDSAMYRCASSLQGGQSYNEQFFGPGTRLTVL.

This chain links TRBV21-1 with TRBJ1-2; the table's TRBD1 call for D was not verified on the DNA. TRBV21-1 is shown as a pseudogene. The CDR3 sequence is 15 residues long. CDR3: CASSKGGRGNYGYTF. For the CDR3, the DNA is TGTGCCAGCAGCAAAGGGGGACGGGGAAACTATGGCTACACCTTC.

This clonotype has more than one count but fewer than ten. This sequence joins TRBV7-2 and TRBJ2-2; 11 bases agree with TRBD2. Trimming at V came to 1 base and at J to 3 bases, leaving 10 bases not matched to a gene. The CDR3 is made up of 19 amino acids. The germline CDR1 and CDR2 sequences are SGHTA and FQGNSA. In nucleotides, the CDR3 is TGTGCCAGCAGCTTAGGGGTGCTAGCGGGAGGACTGGACACCGGGGAGCTGTTTTTT. This codes for CASSLGVLAGGLDTGELFF.

This clonotype has just a few counts. The chain joins TRBV20-1 to TRBJ2-2; D gene uncertain. The CDR3 sequence is 13 residues long. Germline CDR1 DFQATT, CDR2 SNEGSKA (reference sequence). Trimming took 6 bases from V and 4 from J, leaving 12 bases between them. DNA for the CDR3: TGCAGTGCAGAACCGGGCCGCACCGGGGAGCTGTTTTTT. It encodes CSAEPGRTGELFF.

This chain connects TRBV3-1 to TRBJ2-1, with TRBD2 identical over 9 bases. Trimming cost V 2 bases and J 9 bases; bases outside gene matches: 5. CDR1 and CDR2 (germline): LGHDT, YNNKEL (reference sequence). The CDR3 is made up of 14 amino acids. The CDR3: CASSQFSGSGEQFF. DNA of the CDR3: TGTGCCAGCAGCCAATTTAGCGGGAGTGGTGAGCAGTTCTTC.

This clonotype was observed a few times. The rearrangement links TRBV11-2 to TRBJ2-5; D is unresolved. The V end lost 4 bases, the J end lost 4 bases, and 10 bases lay between the germline ends. The germline V gene has CDR1 SGHAT and CDR2 FQNNGV. This CDR3 comprises 13 residues. The CDR3 region has the DNA TGTGCCAGCAGCTCAGTCCGCCGAGAGACCCAGTACTTC. Its protein is CASSSVRRETQYF.

The rearrangement joins TRBV24-1 to TRBJ2-7; no definite D call. The germline CDR1 and CDR2 sequences are KGHDR and SFDVKD. This CDR3 spans 12 amino acids. V was cut by 4 bases and J by 6 bases, with 9 bases left in between. The CDR3 DNA reads TGTGCCACCAGTGAAACCCTCGGCGAGCAGTACTTC. Translation: CATSETLGEQYF.

The chain carries TRBV5-1 and TRBJ2-7; the D gene is possibly TRBD2 (7 bases). The CDR3 is 15 residues long. Trimming stripped 4 bases from V and 0 bases from J, with 14 bases between. Germline lookup yields CDR1 SGHRS and CDR2 YFSETQ. CDR3 sequence (DNA): TGCGCCAGCAGCGGGGGGGCAGGTGCCTCCTACGAGCAGTACTTC. Amino acids: CASSGGAGASYEQYF. The variable domain in full, with the rest retrieved from reference TRBV5-1 and TRBJ2-7, is KAGVTQTPRYLIKTRGQQVTLSCSPISGHRSVSWYQQTPGQGLQFLFEYFSETQRNKGNFPGRFSGRQFSNSRSEMNVSTLELGDSALYLCASSGGAGASYEQYFGPGTRLTVT.

This clonotype has a count of ten or more. The V gene is TRBV5-4, the J gene TRBJ2-1, with TRBD2 matching 8 bases. V was pared by 4 bases and J by 8 bases, with 11 bases of the junction left unmatched. Germline loops: CDR1 SGHNT, CDR2 YYREEE (reference sequence). The CDR3 is 15 amino acids. CDR3 bases: TGTGCCAGCAGCGGCGGCGGGAGGAAGGTTGATGAGCAGTTCTTC. Its translation: CASSGGGRKVDEQFF.

This clonotype was counted ten times or more. The chain joins TRBV4-3 to TRBJ2-7, with TRBD1 matching 7 bases. This CDR3 comprises 15 residues. V lost 3 bases, J lost 3 bases, and 8 bases stayed unmatched. Germline V gene sequence: CDR1 LGHNA, CDR2 YSLEER. CDR3: CASSQQTGSVYEQYF. As DNA, the CDR3 is TGCGCCAGCAGCCAGCAGACAGGGTCCGTCTACGAGCAGTACTTC.

The chain is built from TRBV28 and TRBJ2-5; D is ambiguous. CDR3 size: 11 residues. Trimming took off 6 bases at V and 2 bases at J, with 4 bases between the two ends. Per germline, CDR1 MDHEN and CDR2 SYDVKM. This chain's CDR3 is CASSTQETQYF. Here the CDR3 DNA reads TGTGCCAGCAGCACTCAAGAGACCCAGTACTTC.

This clonotype came up many times. CDR3 coding DNA: TGCAGCGTTGAAGGTCGGGGACCCAACTATGGCTACACCTTC. Translated: CSVEGRGPNYGYTF. The chain carries TRBV29-1 and TRBJ1-2, with D perhaps TRBD1 (5 bases). Germline V lookup: CDR1 SQVTM, CDR2 ANQGSEA. This CDR3 is built from 14 residues. Trimming stripped 1 base from V and 2 bases from J, with 11 bases between.